The rows below give T cell receptor beta chains drawn from one sample of a study of early T cells in non-severe SARS-CoV-2 infection. TCRdb recomputed calls from the 5' RACE reads with MiXCR, one row per CDR3 protein. The sample carries over 55,000 distinct CDR3 sequences, over 7.5% recorded once. Sample: whole blood. The receptors originated from an adult who was a healthcare worker with PCR-confirmed SARS-CoV-2 infection or an uninfected control (not recorded which). CDR3s include the opening cysteine and the closing phenylalanine or tryptophan. D genes are given only for firm matches. Clone size is given for some rows only: seen once, a few or many times, or a class if the clone is expanded.

D	V	size	J	DNA	CDR3
TRBD1	TRBV20-1	many	TRBJ2-5	TGCAGTGCTGGACAGGGGGGACAAGAGACCCAGTACTTC	CSAGQGGQETQYF
TRBD2	TRBV20-1	many	TRBJ2-1	TGCAGTGCTAGAGACCCCAGGGAGGGATCAAATGAGCAGTTCTTC	CSARDPREGSNEQFF
NA	TRBV6-2/TRBV6-3	many	TRBJ2-7	TGTGCCAGCAGTTACACCACCAGGGATTTCGGCGAGCAGTACTTC	CASSYTTRDFGEQYF
NA	TRBV7-9	many	TRBJ2-3	TGTGCCAGCAGCCGGTGGGAAGATACGCAGTATTTT	CASSRWEDTQYF
NA	TRBV7-2	many	TRBJ2-7	TGTGCCAGCAGCTTAGCGGGACCGGGCTACGAGCAGTACTTC	CASSLAGPGYEQYF
TRBD1	TRBV20-1	many	TRBJ2-5	TGCAGTGCTTGGACAGGGGCCTCCCAAGAGACCCAGTACTTC	CSAWTGASQETQYF
NA	TRBV10-3	NA	TRBJ2-7	TGTGCCATCGCGGCGGGAACGGACTACGAGCAGTACTTC	CAIAAGTDYEQYF
NA	TRBV6-6	many	TRBJ2-3	TGTGCCAGCATGCCAGCGGGCACAGATACGCAGTATTTT	CASMPAGTDTQYF
NA	TRBV27	many	TRBJ2-6	TGTGCCAGCAGTTTATCGCCCCCTTTGCCCTCCTCTGGGGCCAACGTCCTGACTTTC	CASSLSPPLPSSGANVLTF
NA	TRBV5-1	many	TRBJ2-5	TGCGCCAGCAGCTTGACAGGGCGGCAACAAGAGACCCAGTACTTC	CASSLTGRQQETQYF
NA	TRBV4-1	few	TRBJ1-1	TGCGCCAGCAGCCAAGATGCACAGGGGAACACTGAAGCTTTCTTT	CASSQDAQGNTEAFF